The table lists the clone carrying this T cell receptor beta chain with a few counts. The CDR3 has 16 residues. Trimming took off 1 base at V and 0 bases at J, with 12 bases between the two ends. The germline gives CDR1 LGHNA, CDR2 YNFKEQ. This entry is derived from a study of cytomegalovirus exposure and HLA in healthy donors. The PCR contained 60 Vbeta and 13 Jbeta primers. Only in-frame clones appear in the TCRdb table, and some are missing; sequencing was by immunoSEQ multiplex PCR. The sample carries roughly 250,000 clones, about four fifths recorded once. The TCR sequence derives from a woman aged 40 to 50 in good health and CMV-seropositive. The sample comprised PBMCs. The chain combines TRBV4-2 with TRBJ1-1, with D uncertain. The CDR3 spells CASSQVFADMNTEAFF. The DNA of the CDR3 is TGTGCCAGCAGCCAAGTTTTCGCCGACATGAACACTGAAGCTTTCTTT.